This passage covers 20 T cell receptor beta chains from one sample sequenced in a study of T cell repertoires in cytomegalovirus infection. TCRdb used MiXCR to reprocess the reads, holding one entry per CDR3 protein. The table has nearly 650,000 distinct CDR3 sequences, 20% to 25% seen once. The sample taken for sequencing was CD8+ T cells from PBMCs. Receptor source: a human donor in good health (CMV status not recorded). Some clones in this sample may be carry-over from other donors' samples.

V usage is TRBV12-3 or TRBV12-4 and J usage is TRBJ1-1; no firm D call. This CDR3 contains 14 residues. With 7 bases removed from V and 3 bases from J, the gap between germline ends came to 15 bases. The CDR3 loop reads CASTDVVGDTEAFF. CDR3 in DNA: TGTGCCAGCACCGACGTTGTTGGAGACACTGAAGCTTTCTTT.

This clonotype showed up just a few times. V usage is TRBV28 and J usage is TRBJ2-1; maybe TRBD2 (5 bases). Germline V CDR1 and CDR2: MDHEN, SYDVKM. CDR3 length equals 17 residues. V was trimmed by 7 bases and J by 0 bases, leaving 19 bases between them. The CDR3 here is CASKWSGIRLSYNEQFF. The CDR3 DNA is TGTGCCAGCAAATGGTCGGGGATTCGGCTCTCCTACAATGAGCAGTTCTTC.

V gene TRBV6-5 combines with J gene TRBJ2-1, with D unclear. Germline values: CDR1 MNHEY, CDR2 SVGAGI. CDR3 size: 11 residues. Trimming shortened V by 3 bases and J by 13 bases, and 10 bases separated the two germline ends. The CDR3 here is CASSYYQEQFF. The CDR3 coding sequence is TGTGCCAGCAGTTATTACCAGGAACAGTTCTTC.

The chain recombines TRBV10-2 with TRBJ2-5; D may match TRBD1 or TRBD2 (5 bases each). The length of the CDR3 is 12 residues. The V end lost 6 bases, the J end lost 5 bases, and 10 bases lay between the germline ends. From germline, CDR1 is WSHSY and CDR2 SAAADI. CDR3 sequence: CASRRGGETQYF. The DNA of the CDR3 is TGCGCCAGCAGACGGGGCGGGGAGACCCAGTACTTC.

This clonotype was counted ten times or more. DNA of the CDR3: TGTGCCAGCAGCAGCGGCCTCAATGAGCAGTTCTTC. It encodes CASSSGLNEQFF. This chain links TRBV6-2 or TRBV6-3 with TRBJ2-1; D possibly corresponds to TRBD2 (5 bases). CDR3 length: 12 amino acids. Germline V gene sequence: CDR1 MNHEY, CDR2 SVGEGT. The V end was cut by 6 bases, the J end by 6 bases, with 9 bases between.

This clonotype appeared a few times. The chain joins TRBV6-2 or TRBV6-3 to TRBJ1-6, with D perhaps TRBD1 (5 bases). The length of the CDR3 is 15 residues. V was clipped by 0 bases and J by 8 bases, with 11 bases between them. Germline V gene lookup returns CDR1 MNHEY and CDR2 SVGEGT. The CDR3 DNA reads as TGTGCCAGCAGTTACTCCGGGACGGATTATTCACCCCTCCACTTT. This encodes CASSYSGTDYSPLHF.

This clonotype was observed at least ten times. A junction end diverges from the germline sequence, so it may reflect a read error. This chain links TRBV7-7 with TRBJ2-5; tentatively, D is TRBD1 (6 bases). Germline-derived CDR1 and CDR2 are SSHAT and FNYEAQ (reference sequence). The CDR3 consists of 16 residues. The CDR3 sequence: CASSLEQGERLETQYF. Here the CDR3 DNA reads TGTGCTAGCAGCTTAGAACAGGGAGAGAGGCTTGAGACCCAGTACTTC.

This chain links TRBV28 with TRBJ2-1, with 9 bases aligning to TRBD1. V was pared by 1 base and J by 3 bases, with 10 bases of the junction left unmatched. This CDR3 contains 18 residues. Germline-derived CDR1 and CDR2 are MDHEN and SYDVKM. DNA of the CDR3: TGTGCCAGCAGTTTATCGGTCCGGGACAGGGAAAGCTACAATGAGCAGTTCTTC. This encodes CASSLSVRDRESYNEQFF.

In its sample, this clonotype was seen many times. The chain carries TRBV7-6 and TRBJ1-1; D possibly corresponds to TRBD1 (5 bases). CDR3 length: 16 residues. The germline gives CDR1 SGHVS, CDR2 FNYEAQ. The V gene lost 5 bases and the J gene lost 0 bases, with 16 bases spanning the gap. CDR3 sequence reads: CASSTDSFFMNTEAFF. CDR3 in DNA: TGTGCCAGCAGCACCGACAGTTTCTTTATGAACACTGAAGCTTTCTTT.

The rearrangement uses TRBV6-2 or TRBV6-3 and TRBJ2-1; 9 nucleotides agree with TRBD2. CDR1 MNHEY and CDR2 SVGEGT come from the germline V gene. V shed 6 bases and J 6 bases; nucleotides not matched to a gene: 12. The CDR3 is 16 amino acids. The CDR3 is CASSLRAGGLVNEQFF. In DNA, the CDR3 is TGTGCCAGCAGCCTCCGGGCGGGGGGGCTTGTCAATGAGCAGTTCTTC.

The chain links TRBV7-6 to TRBJ2-2, with 7 positions matching TRBD2. CDR3 length equals 16 residues. V trimming: 6 bases; J trimming: 1 base; junction bases outside the gene matches: 8. Germline assignment: CDR1 SGHVS and CDR2 FNYEAQ. CDR3 coding DNA: TGTGCCAGCAGGCCCAGGGAGGGCAAGAACACCGGGGAGCTGTTTTTT. Translation gives CASRPREGKNTGELFF.

This clonotype was observed at least ten times. J is TRBJ2-5 and V is TRBV7-2; D ambiguous. The germline V and J ends were trimmed by 1 base and 5 bases, with 5 bases remaining between them. Germline loops: CDR1 SGHTA, CDR2 FQGNSA. The CDR3 spans 12 residues. The CDR3, as DNA: TGTGCCAGCAGCTTAGACGTGGAGACCCAGTACTTC. This gives the protein CASSLDVETQYF.

In this sample, this clonotype turned up many times. The chain couples TRBV7-2 to TRBJ2-4; D is undetermined. The CDR3 covers 19 residues. V lost 2 bases and J 0 bases, leaving 20 bases between the germline ends. Germline CDR1 reads SGHTA; CDR2 reads FQGNSA. In nucleotides, the CDR3 is TGTGCCAGCAGCTTAAATCCCATGGCCCAGATCTTAGCCAAAAACATTCAGTACTTC. As protein: CASSLNPMAQILAKNIQYF.

This clonotype was counted ten times or more. The V and J genes are TRBV7-6 and TRBJ2-1; D is perhaps TRBD1 (6 bases). Germline assignment: CDR1 SGHVS and CDR2 FNYEAQ. Trimming took off 1 base at V and 8 bases at J, with 12 bases between the two ends. This CDR3 has 14 residues. CDR3 amino acids: CASSLEAGADEQFF. CDR3 sequence (DNA): TGTGCCAGCAGCTTAGAGGCAGGGGCGGATGAGCAGTTCTTC.

Concerning this clonotype itself: Possible read error: a much larger clone is one base away. J is TRBJ2-2 and V is TRBV6-1; D is perhaps TRBD1 or TRBD2 (6 bases each). Between the trimmed V and J ends, which lost 7 bases and 3 bases, there was a span of 12 bases. Germline-derived CDR1 and CDR2 are MNHNS and SASEGT. The CDR3 spans 14 residues. The CDR3: CASIPRGDTGELFF. DNA of the CDR3: TGTGCCAGCATTCCGAGGGGGGACACCGGGGAGCTGTTTTTT.

This clonotype was detected ten times or more. This chain uses TRBV7-9 with TRBJ2-5, with 7 bases lining up with TRBD2. Trimming took 1 base from V and 2 from J; bases not matched to a gene: 7. Germline V gives CDR1 SEHNR, CDR2 FQNEAQ (reference sequence). The CDR3 extends over 16 amino acids. The DNA for the CDR3 is TGTGCCAGCAGCTTAGAAGTTGCAGCGGGGCAAGAGACCCAGTACTTC. It specifies CASSLEVAAGQETQYF.

This clonotype was recorded a few times. The rearrangement links TRBV20-1 to TRBJ1-1, with D tentatively TRBD1 (6 bases). The length of the CDR3 is 14 residues. CDR1 and CDR2 from the germline V gene are DFQATT and SNEGSKA (reference sequence). V gave up 6 bases and J gave up 4 bases, with 18 bases separating them. CDR3 in amino acids: CSASWMGARTEAFF. The CDR3 nucleotides are TGCAGTGCGTCCTGGATGGGGGCGCGCACTGAAGCTTTCTTT.

The chain joins TRBV4-2 to TRBJ2-2, with a possible D match to TRBD1 (5 bases). Per the germline V gene, CDR1 is LGHNA and CDR2 is YNFKEQ. CDR3 length: 15 amino acids. Deletions cut 0 bases from V and 4 bases from J, with 9 bases between. Here the CDR3 reads CASSQDQGGTGELFF. The DNA for the CDR3 is TGTGCCAGCAGCCAAGATCAGGGTGGCACCGGGGAGCTGTTTTTT.

The chain uses TRBV7-2 and TRBJ2-7; TRBD1 matches at 9 bases. CDR1 is SGHTA and CDR2 is FQGNSA in the germline V gene. The trim removed 5 bases at V and 3 bases at J, leaving 11 bases unmatched. This CDR3 has 16 residues. CDR3 loop: CASSRKGGQGFYEQYF. The CDR3 region has the DNA TGTGCCAGCAGCCGGAAAGGGGGACAGGGCTTCTACGAGCAGTACTTC.

This clonotype was seen a handful of times. The CDR3 region is CSARPSGTTTQYF. CDR3 coding DNA: TGCAGTGCTAGACCTTCGGGGACAACCACGCAGTATTTT. The chain is built from TRBV20-1 and TRBJ2-3, with TRBD1 as a possible D gene (6 bases). This CDR3 region has 13 residues. The V gene's germline CDR1 is DFQATT and CDR2 SNEGSKA (reference sequence). With 2 bases removed from V and 9 bases from J, the gap between germline ends came to 15 bases.